These 7 T cell receptor beta chains share one sample of origin, sequenced in a study of T cell repertoires in aging, cancer and after chemotherapy. Amplification of TCR beta used genomic DNA extracted from peripheral blood. A mixed TRB-A/B primer pool amplified rearranged TRB by multiplex touch-down PCR. TCRdb analysed the multiplex PCR reads with MiXCR anew, one entry per CDR3 protein. The data contain about 7,700 distinct CDR3 sequences, 54% of them seen just once; the ten biggest clones take up less than 4%. Specimen: blood. These receptors were obtained from a human donor with a solid tumor.

The chain recombines TRBV28 with TRBJ1-1, with 7 bases lining up with TRBD1. This CDR3 has 14 residues. The V and J ends lost 6 bases and 4 bases, in that order; junction bases with no gene match: 8. CDR1 and CDR2 from the germline V gene are MDHEN and SYDVKM. The CDR3 DNA is TGTGCCAGCAGCCACCAGGGGGGTCTCACTGAAGCTTTCTTT. Its translation: CASSHQGGLTEAFF.

This clonotype qualifies as large. This chain uses TRBV29-1 with TRBJ1-2; no definite D call. V was cut by 4 bases and J by 4 bases, with 7 bases left in between. This CDR3 is built from 11 residues. Germline values: CDR1 SQVTM, CDR2 ANQGSEA. Written as DNA, the CDR3 is TGCAGCGTTGGACGGAGCTATGGCTACACCTTC. It codes for CSVGRSYGYTF.

This CDR3 is CASSPSGAHPYEQYF. In DNA form, the CDR3 reads TGTGCCAGCAGCCCGTCGGGGGCCCATCCCTACGAGCAGTACTTC. The V call is TRBV11-2, the J call TRBJ2-7, with D possibly being TRBD1 or TRBD2 (6 bases each). The germline V gene encodes CDR1 SGHAT and CDR2 FQNNGV. Between the trimmed V and J ends, which lost 5 bases and 2 bases, there was a span of 16 bases. The CDR3 runs 15 residues.

V is TRBV27 and J is TRBJ2-7; D is possibly TRBD1 (6 bases). Germline V gene data show CDR1 as MNHEY and CDR2 as SMNVEV (reference sequence). The CDR3 length is 15 residues. V shed 1 base and J shed 2 bases, with 12 bases lying between them. For the CDR3, the DNA is TGTGCCAGCAGTTTATTAGGGACAACACCCTACGAGCAGTACTTC. As protein: CASSLLGTTPYEQYF.

V gene TRBV5-1 combines with J gene TRBJ1-2; no reliable D call. Germline CDR1 is SGHRS and CDR2 is YFSETQ. With 0 bases removed from V and 3 bases from J, the gap between germline ends came to 9 bases. CDR3 length: 14 residues. The CDR3 coding sequence is TGCGCCAGCAGCTTGGGAGCAGACCACTATGGCTACACCTTC. Translation gives CASSLGADHYGYTF.

This rearrangement joins TRBV30 to TRBJ1-1; TRBD1 might be the D (6 bases). The CDR3 extends over 13 amino acids. Trimming cost V 3 bases and J 6 bases, with 14 bases left between them. CDR1 is GTSNPN and CDR2 is SVGIG in the germline V gene (reference sequence). The CDR3 protein is CAWSDIGGAEAFF. In nucleotides, the CDR3 is TGTGCCTGGAGCGACATCGGGGGCGCTGAAGCTTTCTTT.

The V and J genes are TRBV10-1 and TRBJ1-2; no definite D call. The CDR3 is made up of 10 amino acids. Per germline, CDR1 WNHNN and CDR2 SYGVQD (reference sequence). Trimming stripped 6 bases from V and 6 bases from J, with 5 bases between. The CDR3 DNA sequence: TGCGCCAGCAGGCGGAATGGCTACACCTTC. It codes for CASRRNGYTF.